The present TCR beta chain was sequenced within a study of cytomegalovirus exposure and HLA in healthy donors. Assay used: immunoSEQ multiplex PCR; TCRdb lists only in-frame clones, some missing. The sample records 220,000 or so clones, around 90% being singletons. The receptor comes from a woman in her late teens or twenties in good health and CMV-seropositive. The source material was PBMCs.

CDR3 region: CASSFLAGSLTPGELFF. CDR3 sequence (DNA): TGTGCCAGCAGTTTCTTGGCGGGATCGTTGACCCCCGGGGAGCTGTTTTTT. V is TRBV27 and J is TRBJ2-2; TRBD2 is a possible D gene (6 bases). The germline V gene encodes CDR1 MNHEY and CDR2 SMNVEV (reference sequence). V lost 3 bases to trimming and J lost 6 bases, with 20 bases between them. The CDR3 is made up of 17 amino acids.